A single sample is the source of the 14 T cell receptor beta chains below, sequenced in a study of read filtering for tumor transcriptome and immune sequencing. The library was built from about 400 ng RNA with molecular barcoded adaptors for alpha/delta and beta/gamma chains. Using its own MiXCR run on the reads, TCRdb lists one record per CDR3 protein. The sample lists approximately 23,000 distinct CDR3 sequences, under 25% occurring once. Sequencing was done on a sample of a population of CD138-negative cells sorted from bone marrow. The source is a donor aged 40 or over with multiple myeloma.

A few counts support this clonotype. It may be a read error: a sequence one base away is much more abundant. For the CDR3, the DNA is TGCAGTGCTAGGTATGCTATCTCCTACGAGCAGTACTTC. Translating it yields CSARYAISYEQYF. V usage is TRBV20-1 and J usage is TRBJ2-7; D is undetermined. The V gene's germline CDR1 is DFQATT and CDR2 SNEGSKA (reference sequence). The CDR3 covers 13 residues. Trimming took off 3 bases at V and 0 bases at J, with 9 bases between the two ends.

This clonotype is medium-sized by share. One end of the junction is discordant with germline, which a read error may explain. The chain joins TRBV4-2 to TRBJ1-5; TRBD1 might be the D (5 bases). This CDR3 comprises 15 residues. Per germline, CDR1 LGHNA and CDR2 YNFKEQ. The CDR3 loop reads CASSLGLYSNQPQHF. The CDR3, as DNA: TGCGCCAGCAGCCTGGGACTCTATAGCAATCAGCCCCAGCATTTT.

This clonotype is medium-sized in the sample. The chain has TRBV7-6 and TRBJ2-1, with 10 bases identical to TRBD2. This CDR3 is built from 13 residues. V shed 1 base and J 9 bases; nucleotides not matched to a gene: 0. Germline CDR1 reads SGHVS; CDR2 reads FNYEAQ. The CDR3 DNA reads as TGTGCCAGCAGCTTAGGGACTAGCGGTGAGCAGTTCTTC. Translation gives CASSLGTSGEQFF.

This clonotype has at least ten counts. This chain links TRBV28 with TRBJ2-7; D unresolved. CDR1 MDHEN and CDR2 SYDVKM come from the germline V gene. V gave up 5 bases and J gave up 2 bases, with 13 bases separating them. CDR3 length: 14 residues. The CDR3 reads CASSPVEPTYEQYF. CDR3 in DNA: TGTGCCAGCAGTCCCGTCGAACCCACCTACGAGCAGTACTTC.

Here the CDR3 DNA reads TGTGCCAGCAGTGAAGGGGGGACATCTGGGAAACTGTTTTTT. Translated, it gives CASSEGGTSGKLFF. The gene calls are TRBV2 and TRBJ1-4, with D possibly being TRBD1 (6 bases). The CDR3 runs to 14 residues. Germline V gene data show CDR1 as SNHLY and CDR2 as FYNNEI. Trimming took 1 base from V and 11 from J, leaving 14 bases between them.

This clonotype was counted at least ten times. V and J are TRBV29-1 and TRBJ2-3; 7 bases are shared with TRBD2. The CDR3 loop spans 13 amino acids. Germline V gene data show CDR1 as SQVTM and CDR2 as ANQGSEA. V was pared by 6 bases and J by 5 bases, with 8 bases of the junction left unmatched. CDR3 sequence: CSVGGGSGDTQYF. As DNA, the CDR3 is TGCAGCGTGGGGGGAGGGTCGGGAGATACGCAGTATTTT.

By sample share, this clonotype is medium-sized (0.01 to 0.1%). The CDR3 region is CASGLRDTGLAGGVNEQFF. For the CDR3, the DNA is TGTGCCAGCGGGTTAAGGGACACGGGACTAGCGGGAGGTGTGAATGAGCAGTTCTTC. This sequence joins TRBV2 and TRBJ2-1; 15 bases map to TRBD2. Per the germline V gene, CDR1 is SNHLY and CDR2 is FYNNEI. This CDR3 has 19 residues. The junction had 18 bases not matched to a gene; V was cut back by 8 bases and J by 7 bases.

This clonotype was recorded many times. The chain couples TRBV10-2 to TRBJ2-1; TRBD2 matches at 12 bases. This CDR3 is built from 15 residues. The junction had 6 bases not matched to a gene; V was cut back by 8 bases and J by 4 bases. Germline V gene data show CDR1 as WSHSY and CDR2 as SAAADI. The DNA for the CDR3 is TGCGCCAGCGGGGCTAGCGGGGGGGTTTACAATGAGCAGTTCTTC. Residues: CASGASGGVYNEQFF.

The CDR3 region has the DNA TGTGATAGCAGCTTCCGAGGGGGGAACGTGCAGTACTTC. Residues: CDSSFRGGNVQYF. J is TRBJ2-7 and V is TRBV27; D tentatively fits TRBD1 or TRBD2 (6 bases each). Germline loops: CDR1 MNHEY, CDR2 SMNVEV (reference sequence). The CDR3 loop spans 13 amino acids.

Notes on this clonotype: The junction departs from germline at one end; a sequencing error may be responsible. This chain connects TRBV11-1 to TRBJ2-3; D gene ambiguous. The CDR3 has 16 residues. Looked up from germline, CDR1 is SGHAT and CDR2 is FQDESV (reference sequence). CDR3 loop: CASSQGHNPRTDAQYF. The CDR3 DNA follows: TGTGCCAGCAGCCAAGGGCACAACCCGAGAACAGATGCGCAGTATTTT.

For this clonotype: A read error is the likely source, as a far larger clone sits one nucleotide away. The V call is TRBV4-2, the J call TRBJ2-1; 7 bases are shared with TRBD1. The ends lost 5 bases at V and 5 bases at J; junction bases unmatched: 9. Germline lookup yields CDR1 LGHNA and CDR2 YNFKEQ. This CDR3 contains 15 residues. CDR3 in DNA: TGTGCCAGCAGCTTTAAAGGGGGCCGGGACAATGAGCAGTTCTTC. Its translation: CASSFKGGRDNEQFF.

This clonotype was seen ten or more times. The chain uses TRBV5-1 and TRBJ2-1; D is perhaps TRBD1 or TRBD2 (5 bases each). V was trimmed by 9 bases and J by 5 bases, leaving 21 bases between them. The CDR3 spans 15 residues. Germline CDR1 and CDR2: SGHRS and YFSETQ. The CDR3 is CATTHGTRVDNEQFF. The CDR3 DNA reads TGCGCCACCACACACGGGACCCGGGTGGACAATGAGCAGTTCTTC.

This clonotype has at least ten counts. V and J are TRBV20-1 and TRBJ2-3, with D perhaps matching TRBD2 (5 bases). Germline loops: CDR1 DFQATT, CDR2 SNEGSKA (reference sequence). The CDR3 covers 14 residues. V lost 0 bases to trimming and J lost 9 bases, with 16 bases between them. The CDR3 spells CSARDSHVATTQYF. As DNA, the CDR3 is TGCAGTGCTAGAGACTCCCACGTAGCGACCACGCAGTATTTT.

Concerning this clonotype: The CDR3 ends on some other residue instead of the conserved phenylalanine or tryptophan, so this is likely a read error. The chain is built from TRBV9 and TRBJ2-6; D gene uncertain. The CDR3 runs 16 residues. V lost 4 bases and J lost 0, with 11 bases in between. CDR1 and CDR2 (germline): SGDLS, YYNGEE. In DNA form, the CDR3 reads TGTGCCAGCAGCATAAGCCACTACTCTGGGGCCAACGTCCTGACTCTC. The encoded protein is CASSISHYSGANVLTL.